These 10 T cell receptor beta chains share one sample of origin, sequenced in a study of blood T cell repertoires in COVID-19. Clones were sequenced by immunoSEQ multiplex PCR, and TCRdb holds only the in-frame ones, with some missing. The table includes about 280,000 clones, 65% to 90% detected once. Material: peripheral blood. The receptors stem from a human donor in a cohort sampled during active COVID-19.

This clone was counted once. V and J are TRBV5-1 and TRBJ2-5; 7 bases match TRBD1. CDR3 size: 15 residues. Germline CDR1 SGHRS, CDR2 YFSETQ. Unmatched junction bases numbered 13, after V lost 7 bases and J lost 4 bases. DNA of the CDR3: TGCGCCAGCGCGATGACAGGGTCCACCTTAGAGACCCAGTACTTC. This encodes CASAMTGSTLETQYF.

The V and J genes are TRBV7-9 and TRBJ1-1; D unclear. Looked up from germline, CDR1 is SEHNR and CDR2 is FQNEAQ (reference sequence). V lost 1 base and J 6 bases, leaving 12 bases between the germline ends. The CDR3 is made up of 14 amino acids. Here the CDR3 reads CASSLDVTSAEAFF. The CDR3 coding sequence is TGTGCCAGCAGCTTAGATGTCACGTCAGCTGAAGCTTTCTTT.

The chain links TRBV29-1 to TRBJ2-6; D is unclear. Looked up from germline, CDR1 is SQVTM and CDR2 is ANQGSEA. The CDR3 has 14 residues. Trimming pared 2 bases from V and 4 bases from J, leaving 9 bases between. The CDR3 coding sequence is TGCAGCGTTGAAAGTGGCACCGGGGCCAACGTCCTGACTTTC. This encodes CSVESGTGANVLTF.

The chain uses TRBV5-1 and TRBJ2-5; 8 bases line up with TRBD1. CDR3 length: 15 amino acids. V gave up 1 base and J gave up 5 bases; unmatched junction bases: 7. Germline V lookup: CDR1 SGHRS, CDR2 YFSETQ. The CDR3: CASSLSQGARETQYF. CDR3 in DNA: TGCGCCAGCAGCTTGAGTCAGGGGGCGCGTGAGACCCAGTACTTC.

A single count supports this clone. This chain connects TRBV7-6 to TRBJ1-5; TRBD1 matches at 10 bases. J gave up 6 bases and V 1 base, and 3 bases lay outside the gene matches. This CDR3 region has 15 residues. Germline assignment: CDR1 SGHVS and CDR2 FNYEAQ. The CDR3 protein is CASSLDDRGLQPQHF. The CDR3 bases are TGTGCCAGCAGCTTAGACGACAGGGGGCTTCAGCCCCAGCATTTT.

The J gene is TRBJ2-1, the V gene TRBV7-8; TRBD2 agrees at 8 bases. V shed 3 bases and J 2 bases; nucleotides not matched to a gene: 0. The CDR3 has 14 residues. The V gene's germline CDR1 is SGHVS and CDR2 FQNEAQ. The CDR3: CASSLTSAYNEQFF. DNA of the CDR3: TGTGCCAGCAGCTTGACTAGCGCCTACAATGAGCAGTTCTTC.

The J gene is TRBJ2-3, the V gene TRBV18, with TRBD1 identical over 7 bases. Germline CDR1 and CDR2: KGHSH and LQKENI. Trimming removed 1 base from V and 2 bases from J; junction bases left unmatched: 9. This CDR3 region has 17 residues. The CDR3 bases are TGTGCCAGCTCACCACTCCATACAGGGGCTTTCACAGATACGCAGTATTTT. This encodes CASSPLHTGAFTDTQYF.

CDR3 DNA sequence: TGTGCCAGCACCTCTTTTGAAGCGGGGGTCCAAGAGACCCAGTACTTC. This sequence encodes CASTSFEAGVQETQYF. This chain links TRBV11-2 with TRBJ2-5; 8 nucleotides match TRBD2. Germline V CDR1 and CDR2: SGHAT, FQNNGV. This CDR3 region has 16 residues. V gave up 7 bases and J gave up 1 base; unmatched junction bases: 11.

The V call is TRBV20-1, the J call TRBJ1-1; 7 bases are a match to TRBD1. Germline loops: CDR1 DFQATT, CDR2 SNEGSKA (reference sequence). J lost 6 bases, V lost 5 bases, and 9 bases had no gene match. The CDR3 runs 13 residues. The CDR3 sequence: CSARATGTAEAFF. The CDR3 nucleotides are TGCAGTGCTCGTGCTACCGGGACAGCTGAAGCTTTCTTT.

The genes are TRBV7-9 and TRBJ2-7, with D possibly matching TRBD1 (6 bases). The germline V and J ends were trimmed by 2 bases and 2 bases, with 13 bases remaining between them. Germline-derived CDR1 and CDR2 are SEHNR and FQNEAQ (reference sequence). The CDR3 extends over 15 amino acids. CDR3 coding DNA: TGTGCCAGCAGCTTAATTGGTCAGGGGACCTACGAGCAGTACTTC. Protein: CASSLIGQGTYEQYF.